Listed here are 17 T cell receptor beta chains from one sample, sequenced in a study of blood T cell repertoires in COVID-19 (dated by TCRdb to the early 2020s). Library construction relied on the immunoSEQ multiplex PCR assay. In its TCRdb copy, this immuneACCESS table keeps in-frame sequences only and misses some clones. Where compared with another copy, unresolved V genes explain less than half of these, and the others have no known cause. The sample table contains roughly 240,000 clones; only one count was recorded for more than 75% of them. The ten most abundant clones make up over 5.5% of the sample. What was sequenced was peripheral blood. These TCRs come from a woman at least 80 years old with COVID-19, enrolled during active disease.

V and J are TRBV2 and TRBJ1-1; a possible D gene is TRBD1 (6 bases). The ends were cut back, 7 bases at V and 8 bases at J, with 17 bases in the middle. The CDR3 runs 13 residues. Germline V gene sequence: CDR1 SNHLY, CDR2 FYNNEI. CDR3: CASTLTRTVEAFF. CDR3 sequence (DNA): TGTGCCAGCACCCTAACCCGGACAGTAGAAGCTTTCTTT.

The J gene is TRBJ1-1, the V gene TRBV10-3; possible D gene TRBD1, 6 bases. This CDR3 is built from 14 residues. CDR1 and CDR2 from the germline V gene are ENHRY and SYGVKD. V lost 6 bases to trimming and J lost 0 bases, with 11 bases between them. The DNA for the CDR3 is TGTGCCATCAGAGAAGGGGGAATGAACACTGAAGCTTTCTTT. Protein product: CAIREGGMNTEAFF.

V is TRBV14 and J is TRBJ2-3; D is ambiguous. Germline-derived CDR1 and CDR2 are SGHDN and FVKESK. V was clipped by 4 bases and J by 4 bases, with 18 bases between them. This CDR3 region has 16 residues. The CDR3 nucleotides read TGTGCCAGCAGCCCTACAGCCCTCCCCCCGGCAGATACGCAGTATTTT. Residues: CASSPTALPPADTQYF.

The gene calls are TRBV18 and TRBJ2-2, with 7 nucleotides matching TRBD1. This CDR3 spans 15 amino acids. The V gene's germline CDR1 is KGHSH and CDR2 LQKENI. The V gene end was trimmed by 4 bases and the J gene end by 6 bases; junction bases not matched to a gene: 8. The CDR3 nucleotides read TGTGCCAGCTCACAAGTGACAGGGTTGGCCGGGGAGCTGTTTTTT. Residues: CASSQVTGLAGELFF.

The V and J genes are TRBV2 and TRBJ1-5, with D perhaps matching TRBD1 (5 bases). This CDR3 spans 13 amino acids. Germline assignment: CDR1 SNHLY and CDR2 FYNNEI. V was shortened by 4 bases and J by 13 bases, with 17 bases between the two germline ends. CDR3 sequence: CASSGNPRTTQHF. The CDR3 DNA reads TGTGCCAGCAGTGGGAACCCTCGGACAACTCAGCATTTT.

Written as DNA, the CDR3 is TGCGCCAGCAGCTTTCGGGGACAGAGTAGTGGAGGCTACACCTTC. Amino acid sequence: CASSFRGQSSGGYTF. This sequence joins TRBV4-3 and TRBJ1-2, with TRBD1 identical over 7 bases. The CDR3 has 15 amino acids. V was pared by 5 bases and J by 8 bases, with 14 bases of the junction left unmatched. The germline CDR1 and CDR2 sequences are LGHNA and YSLEER.

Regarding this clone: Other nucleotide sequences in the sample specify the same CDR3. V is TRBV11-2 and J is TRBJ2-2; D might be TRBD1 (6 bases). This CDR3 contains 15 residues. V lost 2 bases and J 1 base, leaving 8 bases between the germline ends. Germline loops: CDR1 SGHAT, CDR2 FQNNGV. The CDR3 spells CASSLTGQNTGELFF. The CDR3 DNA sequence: TGTGCCAGCAGCTTAACGGGACAGAACACCGGGGAGCTGTTTTTT.

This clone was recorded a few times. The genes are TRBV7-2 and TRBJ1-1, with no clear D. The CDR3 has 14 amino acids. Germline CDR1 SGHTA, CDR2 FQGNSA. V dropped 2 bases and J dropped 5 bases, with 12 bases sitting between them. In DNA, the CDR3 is TGTGCCAGCAGCTTATCGTCGTCCGGTACTGAAGCTTTCTTT. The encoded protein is CASSLSSSGTEAFF.

The CDR3 sequence: CASSQAWDRGRPDAAQHF. In DNA form, the CDR3 reads TGCGCCAGCAGCCAAGCCTGGGACAGGGGGCGACCCGATGCGGCCCAGCATTTT. The rearrangement joins TRBV4-3 to TRBJ1-5, with 12 nucleotides matching TRBD1. The V gene's germline CDR1 is LGHNA and CDR2 YSLEER. The junction had 15 bases not matched to a gene; V was cut back by 1 base and J by 11 bases. The CDR3 contains 18 residues.

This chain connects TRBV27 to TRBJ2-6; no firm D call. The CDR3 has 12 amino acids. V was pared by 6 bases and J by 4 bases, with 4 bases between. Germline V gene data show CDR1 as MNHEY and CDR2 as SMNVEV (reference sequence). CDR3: CASRSGANVLTF. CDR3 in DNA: TGTGCCAGCAGGTCGGGGGCCAACGTCCTGACTTTC.

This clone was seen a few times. The CDR3: CASSFRGRNTEAFF. The CDR3 DNA reads TGTGCCAGCAGTTTCAGGGGGCGGAACACTGAAGCTTTCTTT. The gene calls are TRBV27 and TRBJ1-1; 8 bases are a match to TRBD1. This CDR3 has 14 amino acids. Unmatched junction bases numbered 1, after V lost 3 bases and J lost 1 base. Looked up from germline, CDR1 is MNHEY and CDR2 is SMNVEV (reference sequence).

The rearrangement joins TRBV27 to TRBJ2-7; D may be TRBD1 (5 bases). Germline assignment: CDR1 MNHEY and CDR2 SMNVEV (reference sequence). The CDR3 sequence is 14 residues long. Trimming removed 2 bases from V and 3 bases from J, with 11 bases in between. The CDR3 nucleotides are TGTGCCAGCAGTTTAGACAGAGCCTACTACGAGCAGTACGTC. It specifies CASSLDRAYYEQYV.

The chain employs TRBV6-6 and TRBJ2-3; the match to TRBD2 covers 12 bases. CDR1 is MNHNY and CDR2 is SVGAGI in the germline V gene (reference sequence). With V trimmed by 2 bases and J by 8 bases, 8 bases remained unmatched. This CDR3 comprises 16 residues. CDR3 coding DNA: TGTGCCAGCAGTTACGGCGCTAGCGGGGGGGCAGGTACGCAGTATTTT. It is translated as CASSYGASGGAGTQYF.

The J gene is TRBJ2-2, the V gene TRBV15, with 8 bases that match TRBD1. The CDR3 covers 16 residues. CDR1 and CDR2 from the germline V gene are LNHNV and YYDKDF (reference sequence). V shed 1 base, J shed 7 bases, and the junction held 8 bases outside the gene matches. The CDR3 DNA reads TGTGCCACCAGCAGAGGGTCCCAGGGGGCTAGCGGGGAGCTGTTTTTT. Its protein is CATSRGSQGASGELFF.

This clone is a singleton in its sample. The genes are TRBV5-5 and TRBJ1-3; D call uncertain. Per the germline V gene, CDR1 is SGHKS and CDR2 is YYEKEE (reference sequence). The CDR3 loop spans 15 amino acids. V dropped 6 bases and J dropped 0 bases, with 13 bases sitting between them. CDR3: CASTSGVFSGNTIYF. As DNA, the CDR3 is TGTGCCAGCACCTCCGGGGTTTTCTCTGGAAACACCATATATTTT.

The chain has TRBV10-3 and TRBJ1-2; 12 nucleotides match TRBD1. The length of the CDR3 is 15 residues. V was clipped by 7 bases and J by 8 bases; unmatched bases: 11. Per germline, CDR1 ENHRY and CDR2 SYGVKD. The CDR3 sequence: CAITGTGGARRGYTF. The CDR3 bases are TGTGCCATCACCGGGACAGGGGGCGCAAGGCGCGGCTACACCTTC.

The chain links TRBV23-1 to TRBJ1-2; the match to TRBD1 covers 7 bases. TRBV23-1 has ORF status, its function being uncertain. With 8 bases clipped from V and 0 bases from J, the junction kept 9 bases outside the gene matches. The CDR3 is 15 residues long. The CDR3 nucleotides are TGCGCCAGCCTAACCCGACAGGGACCTAACTATGGCTACACCTTC. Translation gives CASLTRQGPNYGYTF.